One and the same sample provided the 2 T cell receptor beta chains below, sequenced in a study of regulatory T cells in long-lasting Graves disease. Arm-PCR of CDR3 regions with iRepertoire HTBI primers generated TCR beta libraries. Via MiXCR, TCRdb re-called the multiplex PCR reads, giving one row per CDR3 protein. The sample lists 500,000 or so distinct CDR3 sequences; around 16% were seen once. Time point described: newly diagnosed GD, antithyroid drugs for less than 3 months. Researchers made the TCR library from RNA that was extracted from PBMCs. These data were likewise used in another study, on T cells in Graves' hyperthyroidism and ophthalmopathy.

This specimen was peripheral blood mononuclear cells (PBMCs), taken at new diagnosis, from a patient treated with antithyroid drugs. These receptors came from a woman aged 35-65 years with Graves disease.

This clonotype occurred many times. The chain has TRBV6-9 and TRBJ2-7, with D possibly being TRBD1 (6 bases). This CDR3 comprises 14 residues. Germline V gives CDR1 MNHGY, CDR2 SVAAGI. Trimming stripped 4 bases from V and 4 bases from J, with 14 bases between. The CDR3 sequence is CASSSQDSTYEQYF. The CDR3 DNA sequence: TGTGCCAGCAGTTCTCAGGACAGTACGTACGAGCAGTACTTC.

The V and J genes are TRBV28 and TRBJ1-2; 9 positions agree with TRBD1. Trimming removed 4 bases from V and 7 bases from J; junction bases left unmatched: 10. Germline V gene sequence: CDR1 MDHEN, CDR2 SYDVKM. This CDR3 is built from 15 residues. This CDR3 is CASSSGTGMVAGYTF. DNA for the CDR3: TGTGCCAGCAGTTCGGGGACAGGGATGGTAGCTGGCTACACCTTC.